This T cell receptor (beta chain) was documented in a study of shared clonotypes between healthy human individuals. Points from the study as a whole: The rarefaction results pointed to incomplete sorted-subset sequencing despite large depth.

This table comes from immunoSEQ multiplex PCR, and its TCRdb copy is limited to in-frame clones, with some not included. The sample includes about 980,000 clones, more than 75% of them seen just once. The CDR3 sequence is 13 residues long. In germline, CDR1 is LNHDA, CDR2 SQIVND (reference sequence). Trimming pared 5 bases from V and 4 bases from J, leaving 11 bases between. As to this clone: Its antigen is undetermined.

The sequencing input was memory CD4+ T cells sorted from blood. Subset defined: CD45RA-negative fraction. The chain uses TRBV19 and TRBJ2-5; no clear D gene. The source is a man between 18 and 35 years old in good health. The CDR3 nucleotides are TGTGCCAGTAGTGCCCAGAACCTAGAGACCCAGTACTTC. Its protein is CASSAQNLETQYF.